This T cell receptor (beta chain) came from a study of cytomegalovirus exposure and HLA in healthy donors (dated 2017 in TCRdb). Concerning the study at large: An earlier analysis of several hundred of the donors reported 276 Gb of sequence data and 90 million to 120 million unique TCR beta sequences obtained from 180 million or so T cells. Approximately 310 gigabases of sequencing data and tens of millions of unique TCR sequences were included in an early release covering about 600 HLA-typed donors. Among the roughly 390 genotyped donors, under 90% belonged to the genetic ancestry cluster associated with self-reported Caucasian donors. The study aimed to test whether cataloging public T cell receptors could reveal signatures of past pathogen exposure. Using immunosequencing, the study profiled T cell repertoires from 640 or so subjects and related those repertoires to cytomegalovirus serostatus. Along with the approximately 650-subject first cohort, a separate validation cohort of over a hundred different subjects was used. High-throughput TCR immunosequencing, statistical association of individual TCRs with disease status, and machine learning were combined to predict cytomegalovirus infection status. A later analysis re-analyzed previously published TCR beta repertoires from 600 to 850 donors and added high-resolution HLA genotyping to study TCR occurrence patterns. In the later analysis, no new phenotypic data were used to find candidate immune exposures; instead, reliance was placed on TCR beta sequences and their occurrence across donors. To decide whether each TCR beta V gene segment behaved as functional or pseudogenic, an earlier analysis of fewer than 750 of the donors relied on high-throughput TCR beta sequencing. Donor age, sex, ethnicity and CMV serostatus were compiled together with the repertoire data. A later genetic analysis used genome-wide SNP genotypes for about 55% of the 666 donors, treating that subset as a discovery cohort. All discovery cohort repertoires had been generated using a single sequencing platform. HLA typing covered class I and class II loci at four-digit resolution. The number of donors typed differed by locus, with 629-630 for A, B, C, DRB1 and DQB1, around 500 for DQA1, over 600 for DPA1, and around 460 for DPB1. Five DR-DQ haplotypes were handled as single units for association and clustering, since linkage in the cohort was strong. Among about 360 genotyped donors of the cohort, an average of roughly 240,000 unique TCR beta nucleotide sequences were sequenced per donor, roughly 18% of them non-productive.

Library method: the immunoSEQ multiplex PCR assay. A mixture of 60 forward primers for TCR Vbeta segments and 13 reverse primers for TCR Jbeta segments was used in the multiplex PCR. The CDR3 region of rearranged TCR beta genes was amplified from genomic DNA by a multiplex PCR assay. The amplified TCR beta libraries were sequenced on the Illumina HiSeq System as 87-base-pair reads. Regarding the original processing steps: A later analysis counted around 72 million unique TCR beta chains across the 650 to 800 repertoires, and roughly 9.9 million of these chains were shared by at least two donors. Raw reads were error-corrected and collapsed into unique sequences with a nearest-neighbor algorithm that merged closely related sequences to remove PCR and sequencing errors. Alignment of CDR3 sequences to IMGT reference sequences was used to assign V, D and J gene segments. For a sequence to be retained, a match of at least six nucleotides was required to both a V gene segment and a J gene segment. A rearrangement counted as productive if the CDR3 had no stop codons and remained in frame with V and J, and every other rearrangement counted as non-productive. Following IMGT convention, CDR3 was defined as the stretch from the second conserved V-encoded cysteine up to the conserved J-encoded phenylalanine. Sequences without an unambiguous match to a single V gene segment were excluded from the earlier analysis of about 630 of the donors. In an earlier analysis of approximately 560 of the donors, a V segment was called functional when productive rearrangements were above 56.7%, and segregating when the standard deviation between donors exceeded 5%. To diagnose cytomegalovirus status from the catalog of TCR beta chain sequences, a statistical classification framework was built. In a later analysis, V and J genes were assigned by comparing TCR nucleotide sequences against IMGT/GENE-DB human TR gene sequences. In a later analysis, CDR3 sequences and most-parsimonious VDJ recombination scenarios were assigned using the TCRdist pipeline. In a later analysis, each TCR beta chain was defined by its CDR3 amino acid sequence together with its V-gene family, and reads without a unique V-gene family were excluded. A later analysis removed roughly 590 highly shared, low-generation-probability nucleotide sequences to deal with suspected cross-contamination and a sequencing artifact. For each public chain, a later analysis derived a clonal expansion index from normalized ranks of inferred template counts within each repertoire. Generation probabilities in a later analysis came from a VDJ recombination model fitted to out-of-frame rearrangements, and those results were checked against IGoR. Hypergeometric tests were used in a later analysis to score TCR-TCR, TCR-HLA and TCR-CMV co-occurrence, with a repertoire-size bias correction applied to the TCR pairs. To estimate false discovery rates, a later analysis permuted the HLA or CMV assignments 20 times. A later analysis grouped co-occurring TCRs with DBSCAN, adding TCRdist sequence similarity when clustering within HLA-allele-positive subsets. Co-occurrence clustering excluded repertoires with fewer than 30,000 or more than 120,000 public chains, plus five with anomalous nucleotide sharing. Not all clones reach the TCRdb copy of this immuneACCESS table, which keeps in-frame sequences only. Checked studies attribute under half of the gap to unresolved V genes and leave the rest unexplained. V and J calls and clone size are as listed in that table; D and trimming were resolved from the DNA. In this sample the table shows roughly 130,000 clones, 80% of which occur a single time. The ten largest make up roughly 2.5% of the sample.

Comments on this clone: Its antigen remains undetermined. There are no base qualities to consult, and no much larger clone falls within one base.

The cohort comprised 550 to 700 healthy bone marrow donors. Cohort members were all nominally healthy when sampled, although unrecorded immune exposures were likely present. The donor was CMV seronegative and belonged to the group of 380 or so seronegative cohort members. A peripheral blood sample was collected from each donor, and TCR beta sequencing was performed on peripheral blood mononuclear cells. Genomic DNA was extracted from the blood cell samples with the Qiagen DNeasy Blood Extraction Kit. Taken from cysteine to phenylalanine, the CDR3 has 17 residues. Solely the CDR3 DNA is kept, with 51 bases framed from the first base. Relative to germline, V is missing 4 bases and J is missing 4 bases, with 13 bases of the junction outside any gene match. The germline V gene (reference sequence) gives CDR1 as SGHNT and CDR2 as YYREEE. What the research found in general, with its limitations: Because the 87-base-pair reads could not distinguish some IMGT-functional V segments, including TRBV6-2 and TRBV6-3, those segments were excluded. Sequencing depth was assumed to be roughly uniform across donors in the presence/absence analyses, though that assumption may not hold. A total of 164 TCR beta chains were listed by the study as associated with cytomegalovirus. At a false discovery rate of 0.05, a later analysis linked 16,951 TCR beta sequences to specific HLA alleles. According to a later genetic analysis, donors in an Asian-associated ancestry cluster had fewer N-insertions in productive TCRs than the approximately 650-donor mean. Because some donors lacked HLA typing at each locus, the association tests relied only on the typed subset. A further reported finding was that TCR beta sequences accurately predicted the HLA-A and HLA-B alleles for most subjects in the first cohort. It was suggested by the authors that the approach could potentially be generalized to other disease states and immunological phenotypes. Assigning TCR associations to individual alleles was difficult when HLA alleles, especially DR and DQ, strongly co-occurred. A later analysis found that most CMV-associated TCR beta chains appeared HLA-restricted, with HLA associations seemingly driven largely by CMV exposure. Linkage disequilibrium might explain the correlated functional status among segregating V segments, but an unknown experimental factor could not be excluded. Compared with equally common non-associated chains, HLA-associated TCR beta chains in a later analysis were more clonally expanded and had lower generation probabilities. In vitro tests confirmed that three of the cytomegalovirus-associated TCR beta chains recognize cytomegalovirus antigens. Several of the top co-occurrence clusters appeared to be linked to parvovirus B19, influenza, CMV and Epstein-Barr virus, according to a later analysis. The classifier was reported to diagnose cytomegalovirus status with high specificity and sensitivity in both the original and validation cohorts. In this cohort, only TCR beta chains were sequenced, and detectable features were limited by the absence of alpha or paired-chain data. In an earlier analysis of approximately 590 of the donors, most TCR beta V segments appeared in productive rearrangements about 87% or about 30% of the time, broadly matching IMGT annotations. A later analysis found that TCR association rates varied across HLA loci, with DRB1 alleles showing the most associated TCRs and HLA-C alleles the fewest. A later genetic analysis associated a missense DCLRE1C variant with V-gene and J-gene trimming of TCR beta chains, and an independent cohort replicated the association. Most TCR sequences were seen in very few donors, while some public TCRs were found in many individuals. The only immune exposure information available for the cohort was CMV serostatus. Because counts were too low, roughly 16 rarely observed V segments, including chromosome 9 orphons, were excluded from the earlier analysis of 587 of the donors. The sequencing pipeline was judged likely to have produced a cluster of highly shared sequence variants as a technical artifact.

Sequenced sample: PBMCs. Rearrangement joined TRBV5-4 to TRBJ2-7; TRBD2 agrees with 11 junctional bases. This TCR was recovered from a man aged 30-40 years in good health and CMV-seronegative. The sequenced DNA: TGTGCCAGCAGCCCCGATGTTCTAGCGGGAGGTGGTTACGAGCAGTACTTC. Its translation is CASSPDVLAGGGYEQYF.